Following are 18 T cell receptor beta chains from one sample sequenced in a study of cytomegalovirus exposure and HLA in healthy donors. With 60 Vbeta and 13 Jbeta primers, the PCR was carried out. Assay used: immunoSEQ multiplex PCR; TCRdb lists only in-frame clones, some missing. Among around 180,000 clones listed, about 83% were seen once. The source material was PBMCs. These receptor sequences come from a girl aged 5-17 years in good health and CMV-seropositive.

CDR3 loop: CASSPGIGGGLGITEAFF. The CDR3 nucleotides read TGTGCCAGCAGCCCTGGGATAGGCGGGGGGCTCGGGATCACTGAAGCTTTCTTT. V and J are TRBV11-3 and TRBJ1-1; TRBD1 is a possible D gene (6 bases). Germline CDR1 reads SGHNT; CDR2 reads YENEEA. V was cut by 5 bases and J by 4 bases, with 26 bases left in between. CDR3 length: 18 residues.

This chain uses TRBV10-3 with TRBJ1-1; 8 positions agree with TRBD1. Trimming took 2 bases from V and 5 from J; bases not matched to a gene: 4. This CDR3 is 14 amino acids long. The V gene's germline CDR1 is ENHRY and CDR2 SYGVKD. This chain's CDR3 is CAISERTGRTEAFF. DNA for the CDR3: TGTGCCATCAGTGAGAGGACAGGGCGGACTGAAGCTTTCTTT.

This rearrangement joins TRBV27 to TRBJ2-7, with TRBD1 identical over 7 bases. CDR3 length: 18 residues. V lost 5 bases to trimming and J lost 7 bases; unmatched junction nucleotides: 23. Germline-derived CDR1 and CDR2 are MNHEY and SMNVEV (reference sequence). In nucleotides, the CDR3 is TGTGCCAGCAGTCACCAAATCTTTCGACAGGGAAGTAGCTATGAGCAGTACTTC. It is translated as CASSHQIFRQGSSYEQYF.

The V call is TRBV7-9, the J call TRBJ1-2; 9 bases match TRBD1. The CDR3 is made up of 15 amino acids. J was trimmed by 4 bases and V by 6 bases; bases with no gene match: 9. Per germline, CDR1 SEHNR and CDR2 FQNEAQ (reference sequence). The CDR3 nucleotides read TGTGCCAGCAGAATGGCGGGACAGGGATCCTATGGCTACACCTTC. It encodes CASRMAGQGSYGYTF.

The genes are TRBV5-1 and TRBJ1-1, with 11 bases identical to TRBD1. CDR3 length equals 16 residues. J was trimmed by 1 base and V by 2 bases; bases with no gene match: 4. From germline, CDR1 is SGHRS and CDR2 YFSETQ. CDR3 DNA: TGCGCCAGCAGCTTATGGACAGGGGGCGCGAACACTGAAGCTTTCTTT. This translates into CASSLWTGGANTEAFF.

The J gene is TRBJ2-2, the V gene TRBV9; a weak D match, TRBD2 (5 bases). Trimming stripped 0 bases from V and 7 bases from J, with 10 bases between. Looked up from germline, CDR1 is SGDLS and CDR2 is YYNGEE. This CDR3 has 14 residues. The CDR3 DNA sequence: TGTGCCAGCAGCGTAGATCGGGATTACGGGGAGCTGTTTTTT. This codes for CASSVDRDYGELFF.

V is TRBV30 and J is TRBJ2-5; tentatively, D is TRBD1 (5 bases). V shed 4 bases and J shed 6 bases, with 9 bases lying between them. This CDR3 has 11 residues. Germline V gene lookup returns CDR1 GTSNPN and CDR2 SVGIG (reference sequence). The CDR3 DNA sequence: TGTGCCTGGATGCAGGGAAAGACCCAGTACTTC. It yields the protein CAWMQGKTQYF.

The chain uses TRBV5-1 and TRBJ2-7; D might be TRBD2 (5 bases). Between the trimmed V and J ends, which lost 4 bases and 1 base, there was a span of 12 bases. CDR3 length: 14 residues. Looked up from germline, CDR1 is SGHRS and CDR2 is YFSETQ. CDR3 sequence (DNA): TGCGCCAGCAGCCCAATTGGCGGGTCCTACGAGCAGTACTTC. Translated: CASSPIGGSYEQYF.

The chain employs TRBV7-3 and TRBJ1-6, with 7 bases fitting TRBD1. CDR1 and CDR2 from the germline V gene are SGHTA and FQGTGA. There are 16 residues in the CDR3. The V gene end was trimmed by 3 bases and the J gene end by 5 bases; junction bases not matched to a gene: 7. The CDR3 loop reads CASSLYRDRNNSPLHF. In DNA form, the CDR3 reads TGTGCCAGCAGCTTGTACCGGGACAGAAATAATTCACCCCTCCACTTT.

The V gene is TRBV14, the J gene TRBJ1-2; 7 positions match TRBD1. V lost 3 bases and J lost 2; bases outside the gene matches: 15. Germline CDR1 SGHDN, CDR2 FVKESK. The CDR3 totals 18 residues. The CDR3 region has the DNA TGTGCCAGCAGCCAGAGGACCGGGACAGCCAAAAACAACTATGGCTACACCTTC. The encoded protein is CASSQRTGTAKNNYGYTF.

V usage is TRBV6-5 and J usage is TRBJ2-1; D call uncertain. Germline V CDR1 and CDR2: MNHEY, SVGAGI. The CDR3 totals 15 residues. Deletions cut 5 bases from V and 4 bases from J, with 15 bases between. CDR3 loop: CASSIKPTPYNEQFF. The CDR3, as DNA: TGTGCCAGCAGTATAAAGCCGACTCCTTACAATGAGCAGTTCTTC.

V usage is TRBV5-1 and J usage is TRBJ1-1, with TRBD1 identical over 7 bases. Germline V lookup: CDR1 SGHRS, CDR2 YFSETQ. CDR3 length: 16 amino acids. Trimming cost V 0 bases and J 5 bases; bases outside gene matches: 10. As DNA, the CDR3 is TGCGCCAGCAGCTTGGGGTCAGGGGGAGGTGGAACTGAAGCTTTCTTT. It codes for CASSLGSGGGGTEAFF.

The chain combines TRBV6-5 with TRBJ2-2; 7 nucleotides agree with TRBD1. V shed 5 bases and J 4 bases; nucleotides not matched to a gene: 7. CDR1 MNHEY and CDR2 SVGAGI come from the germline V gene. The CDR3 loop spans 15 amino acids. This CDR3 reads CASSPGTEITGELFF. The CDR3 bases are TGTGCCAGCAGTCCCGGGACAGAGATCACCGGGGAGCTGTTTTTT.

The V call is TRBV7-8, the J call TRBJ2-3; D not certain. The CDR3 is made up of 16 amino acids. With 0 bases removed from V and 3 bases from J, the gap between germline ends came to 13 bases. The germline V gene encodes CDR1 SGHVS and CDR2 FQNEAQ. CDR3 in DNA: TGTGCCAGCAGCTTAGCATCGAACTTGAGGACAGATACGCAGTATTTT. As protein: CASSLASNLRTDTQYF.

This clone was seen more than once but under ten times. The rearrangement uses TRBV5-3 and TRBJ1-3; perhaps TRBD1 as D (6 bases). TRBV5-3 counts as an open reading frame of uncertain function. This CDR3 has 13 amino acids. The V gene lost 8 bases and the J gene lost 5 bases, with 14 bases spanning the gap. The CDR3 protein is CASSGDKRNTIYF. The CDR3 region has the DNA TGTGCCAGCAGCGGGGACAAGAGAAACACCATATATTTT.

The rearrangement links TRBV28 to TRBJ1-2, with 8 bases identical to TRBD1. V gave up 4 bases and J gave up 5 bases; unmatched junction bases: 0. Germline assignment: CDR1 MDHEN and CDR2 SYDVKM. The CDR3 is 12 amino acids. DNA for the CDR3: TGTGCCAGCAGTTGGACAGGGTATGGCTACACCTTC. Its protein is CASSWTGYGYTF.

J is TRBJ2-3 and V is TRBV9; maybe TRBD1 (6 bases). Trimming removed 4 bases at V and 1 base at J, with 16 bases between. There are 16 residues in the CDR3. Germline V gene data show CDR1 as SGDLS and CDR2 as YYNGEE. CDR3 sequence (DNA): TGTGCCAGCAGCAGGGGGACAAGCCCCGGCACAGATACGCAGTATTTT. Amino acid sequence: CASSRGTSPGTDTQYF.

The rearrangement uses TRBV5-4 and TRBJ1-1; D remains unclear. With 7 bases removed from V and 0 bases from J, the gap between germline ends came to 13 bases. Germline V gene sequence: CDR1 SGHNT, CDR2 YYREEE (reference sequence). The CDR3 runs 14 residues. CDR3 coding DNA: TGTGCCAGCGGGTGGGTCGGAGTGAACACTGAAGCTTTCTTT. Translating it yields CASGWVGVNTEAFF.